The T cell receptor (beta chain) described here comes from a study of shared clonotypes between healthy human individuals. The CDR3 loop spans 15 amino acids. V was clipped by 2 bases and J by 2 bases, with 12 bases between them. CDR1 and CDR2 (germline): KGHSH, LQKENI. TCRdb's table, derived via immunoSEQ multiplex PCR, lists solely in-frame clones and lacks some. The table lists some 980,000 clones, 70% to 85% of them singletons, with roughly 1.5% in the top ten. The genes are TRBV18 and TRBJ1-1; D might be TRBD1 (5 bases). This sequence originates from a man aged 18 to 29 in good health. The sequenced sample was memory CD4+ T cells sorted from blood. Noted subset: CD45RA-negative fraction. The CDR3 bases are TGTGCCAGCTCACCATCCGGGGCCCTCAACACTGAAGCTTTCTTT. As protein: CASSPSGALNTEAFF.